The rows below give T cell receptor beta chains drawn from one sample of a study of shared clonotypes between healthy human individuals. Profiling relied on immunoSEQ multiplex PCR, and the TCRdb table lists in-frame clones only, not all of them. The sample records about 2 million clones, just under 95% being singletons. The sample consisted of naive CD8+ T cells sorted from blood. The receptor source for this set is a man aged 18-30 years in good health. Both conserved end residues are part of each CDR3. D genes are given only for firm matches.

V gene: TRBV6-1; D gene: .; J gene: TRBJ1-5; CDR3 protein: CASSPTKGSFPQHF; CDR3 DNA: TGTGCCAGCAGCCCAACTAAGGGTTCGTTCCCCCAGCATTTT
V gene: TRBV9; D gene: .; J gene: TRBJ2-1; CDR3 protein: CASSVAGYLSNEQFF; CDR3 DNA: TGTGCCAGCAGCGTAGCCGGTTACCTCAGCAATGAGCAGTTCTTC
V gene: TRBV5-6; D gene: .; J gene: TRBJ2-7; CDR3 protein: CASRWGLAEQYF; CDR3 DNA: TGTGCCAGCAGGTGGGGTCTAGCGGAGCAGTACTTC
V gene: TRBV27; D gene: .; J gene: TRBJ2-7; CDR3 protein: CASSPTGIEQYF; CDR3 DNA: TGTGCCAGCAGTCCCACAGGGATCGAGCAGTACTTC
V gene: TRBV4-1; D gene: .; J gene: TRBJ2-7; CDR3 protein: CASSLKRGREQYF; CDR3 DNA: TGCGCCAGCAGCCTCAAAAGGGGCCGCGAGCAGTACTTC
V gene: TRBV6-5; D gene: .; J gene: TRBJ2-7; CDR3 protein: CASSSQEVPGYEQYF; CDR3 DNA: TGTGCCAGCAGTTCCCAAGAGGTACCGGGCTACGAGCAGTACTTC
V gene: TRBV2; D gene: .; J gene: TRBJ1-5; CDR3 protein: CASNLFNQPQHF; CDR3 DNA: TGTGCCAGCAACCTTTTTAATCAGCCCCAGCATTTT
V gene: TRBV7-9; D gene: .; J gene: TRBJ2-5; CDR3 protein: CASSSPQEGPRETQYF; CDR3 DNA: TGTGCCAGCAGCTCCCCCCAGGAGGGGCCCCGGGAGACCCAGTACTTC
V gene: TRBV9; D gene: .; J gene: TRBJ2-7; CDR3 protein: CASSVAPVYEQYF; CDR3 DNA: TGTGCCAGCAGCGTAGCGCCTGTCTACGAGCAGTACTTC
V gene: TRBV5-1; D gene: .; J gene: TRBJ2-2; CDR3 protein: CASSLLTDNTGELFF; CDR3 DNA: TGCGCCAGCAGCTTGTTGACAGATAACACCGGGGAGCTGTTTTTT
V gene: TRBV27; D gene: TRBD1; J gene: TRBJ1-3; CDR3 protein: CASRGTGAGNTIYF; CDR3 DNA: TGTGCCAGCAGGGGGACAGGGGCTGGAAACACCATATATTTT
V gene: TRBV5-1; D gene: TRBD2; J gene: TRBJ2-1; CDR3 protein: CASSGGLAGAISYNEQFF; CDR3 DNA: TGCGCCAGCAGCGGAGGACTAGCGGGGGCCATCTCCTACAATGAGCAGTTCTTC